This T cell receptor beta chain was documented in a study of blood T cell repertoires in COVID-19. Study-wide context: The analysed material was cDNA or gDNA that came from T cells, B-cell-depleted T cells, or PBMCs.

Comments on this clone: Relative to the germline gene, one junction end is altered; a read error may explain this.

Germline V CDR1 and CDR2: ENHRY, SYGVKD. CDR3 length: 15 amino acids. Study members were between 18 and 89 years old and lived in 24 US regions. Study processing details: Amplification with reference gene primers provided the estimates of nucleated cell counts. Assay: immunoSEQ multiplex PCR; the TCRdb copy retains only in-frame clones and omits some. That table supplies the V and J calls and clone size; D and trimming were determined from the DNA. This repertoire shows over 300,000 clones, approximately 90% found once; its top ten account for over 9.5%. The clonotype originates from a woman aged 18-35 years who had recovered from COVID-19. The V gene is TRBV10-3, the J gene TRBJ2-2, with 8 bases fitting TRBD2. Sequences were obtained from PBMCs or T cells enriched from blood (not recorded which). CDR3 protein: CAIRESGGYTGELFF. CDR3 in DNA: TGTGCCATCAGGGAGTCGGGGGGGTATACCGGGGAGCTGTTTTTT.